Sequencing of this TCR beta chain was carried out in a study of CD8+ T cells in alopecia areata. Study-wide context: A regimen of oral tofacitinib, 5 to 10 mg twice daily, was given to treated patients. Findings of the study overall: Shared TCR sequences were less clear between patients than in mice, possibly partly from HLA diversity. When scalp samples are sequenced, resident alphabeta T cells of normal skin are also captured.

To note about this clone: Its antigen remains unknown.

Extraction of RNA preceded its reverse transcription into cDNA, which served as the sequencing template. Assay used: immunoSEQ multiplex PCR; TCRdb lists only in-frame clones, some missing. The sample yields some 180,000 clones, roughly 60% seen once. V lost 1 base and J lost 2, with 6 bases in between. There are 14 residues in the CDR3. Looked up from germline, CDR1 is MGHRA and CDR2 is YSYEKL. Collected material from alopecia areata patients comprised lesional scalp punch biopsies and peripheral blood. The chain employs TRBV4-1 and TRBJ1-5; D is perhaps TRBD1 (6 bases). The sample here was CD4+ T cells sorted from blood, taken at week 0. This clonotype was obtained from a human donor with alopecia areata. CDR3 amino acids: CASSQGTGNQPQHF. CDR3 coding DNA: TGCGCCAGCAGCCAAGGGACAGGCAATCAGCCCCAGCATTTT.